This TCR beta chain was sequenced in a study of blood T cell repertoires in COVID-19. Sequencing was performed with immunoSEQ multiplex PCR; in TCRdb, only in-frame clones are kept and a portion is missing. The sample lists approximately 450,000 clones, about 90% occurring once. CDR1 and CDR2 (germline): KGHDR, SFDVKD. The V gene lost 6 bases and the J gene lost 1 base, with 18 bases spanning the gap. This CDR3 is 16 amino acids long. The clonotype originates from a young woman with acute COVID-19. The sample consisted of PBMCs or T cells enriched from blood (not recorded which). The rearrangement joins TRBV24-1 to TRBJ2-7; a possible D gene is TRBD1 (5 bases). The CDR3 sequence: CATSRQFSTESYEQYF. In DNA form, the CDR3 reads TGTGCCACCAGTCGTCAATTTTCGACAGAATCCTACGAGCAGTACTTC.